The 14 T cell receptor delta chains presented below share a single source sample, sequenced in a study of Vδ1+ human thymocytes. Study observations and caveats: Thymic TRG and TRD repertoires appeared highly polyclonal.

No antigen has been assigned to these receptors. Extracted RNA was reverse transcribed into cDNA. Multiplex PCR used pooled V-gene forward primers and a constant-region reverse primer to amplify CDR3s. TCRdb re-identified clones in the multiplex PCR reads via CATT. The sample holds about 73,000 delta-chain clones; roughly a third are singletons and the top ten take about 0.26%. The specimen sequenced was Vdelta1+ gamma-delta thymocytes from the thymus. The subset was: FACS-sorted CD3+ TCRalphabeta- TCRVdelta1+ TCRVdelta2- thymocytes. Receptors were obtained from a boy less than two years old who had congenital heart surgery.

V and J are TRDV1 and TRDJ1; TRDD3 aligns across 9 bases. The length of the CDR3 is 20 residues. Germline V gene sequence: CDR1 TSWWSYY, CDR2 QGS. V shed 4 bases and J 0 bases; nucleotides not matched to a gene: 18. The chain's CDR3 is CALGVLQLGDLGEYTDKLIF. In DNA, the CDR3 is TGTGCTCTTGGGGTCCTCCAACTGGGGGACTTGGGAGAGTACACCGATAAACTCATCTTT.

This clone turned up a few times. The chain uses TRDV1 and TRDJ1; D may be TRDD2 (5 bases). Between the trimmed V and J ends, which lost 2 bases and 4 bases, there was a span of 17 bases. Germline-derived CDR1 and CDR2 are TSWWSYY and QGS. CDR3 length: 16 amino acids. Here the CDR3 reads CALGEGSPYEDDKLIF. In nucleotides, the CDR3 is TGTGCTCTTGGGGAAGGGTCCCCCTACGAGGACGATAAACTCATCTTT.

V usage is TRDV1 and J usage is TRDJ1; D remains ambiguous. The CDR3 sequence is 20 residues long. Germline V CDR1 and CDR2: TSWWSYY, QGS. Trimming cost V 3 bases and J 0 bases, with 26 bases left between them. CDR3 nucleotides: TGTGCTCTTGGGGACCTCACCGAACTACGTAAACACCCGAACACCGATAAACTCATCTTT. It is translated as CALGDLTELRKHPNTDKLIF.

This clone was seen a handful of times. This chain links TRDV1 with TRDJ1, with 12 bases lining up with TRDD3. Germline CDR1 TSWWSYY, CDR2 QGS. V was clipped by 3 bases and J by 0 bases; unmatched bases: 32. The CDR3 is made up of 26 amino acids. DNA for the CDR3: TGTGCTCTTGGGGACTCCCCCGGGATACGGCCGTACTGGGGGATACAGGGGGCCATGTACACCGATAAACTCATCTTT. It yields the protein CALGDSPGIRPYWGIQGAMYTDKLIF.

This chain connects TRDV1 to TRDJ2; a weak D match, TRDD2 (6 bases). Trimming left V 3 bases short and J 1 base short, with 27 bases between. Germline V lookup: CDR1 TSWWSYY, CDR2 QGS. There are 21 residues in the CDR3. As DNA, the CDR3 is TGTGCTCTTGGGGAGGACCCTTCCGGCCGACCCCCCCTATTTTTGACAGCACAACTCTTCTTT. This encodes CALGEDPSGRPPLFLTAQLFF.

This clone was observed a handful of times. The V and J genes are TRDV1 and TRDJ1, with 7 bases that match TRDD3. The trim removed 3 bases at V and 2 bases at J, leaving 15 bases unmatched. The CDR3 has 18 residues. Germline-derived CDR1 and CDR2 are TSWWSYY and QGS. CDR3 nucleotides: TGTGCTCTTGGGGATGTCCCTGGCACTGGGGCGAGAACCGATAAACTCATCTTT. Translation gives CALGDVPGTGARTDKLIF.

The gene calls are TRDV1 and TRDJ1; TRDD3 aligns across 10 bases. Germline V gene sequence: CDR1 TSWWSYY, CDR2 QGS. V dropped 5 bases and J dropped 5; count of bases not matched to a gene: 17. The CDR3 sequence is 18 residues long. The DNA of the CDR3 is TGTGCTCTTGGGCGTCTTCCTAATCGGGGGATACGGACAGATAAACTCATCTTT. Encoded protein: CALGRLPNRGIRTDKLIF.

The chain recombines TRDV1 with TRDJ1, with D possibly matching TRDD3 (5 bases). The V gene lost 6 bases and the J gene lost 12 bases, with 26 bases spanning the gap. This CDR3 comprises 15 residues. Looked up from germline, CDR1 is TSWWSYY and CDR2 is QGS. The CDR3 reads CALGSPLVEGRGFIF. The CDR3 DNA reads TGTGCTCTTGGATCTCCGCTGGTCGAGGGGAGAGGGTTCATCTTT.

V gene TRDV2 combines with J gene TRDJ1; 12 nucleotides match TRDD3. The CDR3 extends over 16 amino acids. In germline, CDR1 is GEAIGNYY, CDR2 EKD. Trimming took 9 bases from V and 5 from J; bases not matched to a gene: 15. This CDR3 reads CATGRYWGIPFDKLIF. In DNA form, the CDR3 reads TGTGCCACGGGGCGGTACTGGGGGATACCTTTTGATAAACTCATCTTT.

The chain employs TRDV1 and TRDJ1, with 8 bases matching TRDD3. The germline V gene has CDR1 TSWWSYY and CDR2 QGS. This CDR3 is 16 amino acids long. Unmatched junction bases numbered 13, after V lost 5 bases and J lost 5 bases. CDR3 bases: TGTGCTCTTGGGTCCTTCCCTAGGGATACGGGAGATAAACTCATCTTT. Residues: CALGSFPRDTGDKLIF.

The chain links TRDV1 to TRDJ1; 10 bases agree with TRDD3. V dropped 1 base and J dropped 2; count of bases not matched to a gene: 16. This CDR3 is 20 amino acids long. The germline gives CDR1 TSWWSYY, CDR2 QGS. The DNA for the CDR3 is TGTGCTCTTGGGGAACCTATCCCTATCCTTCCACTGGGGGATACCGATAAACTCATCTTT. It encodes CALGEPIPILPLGDTDKLIF.

This chain uses TRDV1 with TRDJ1; TRDD2 is a possible D gene (9 bases). The CDR3 has 19 amino acids. Germline V gives CDR1 TSWWSYY, CDR2 QGS. V was clipped by 4 bases and J by 3 bases, with 27 bases between them. CDR3 sequence: CALGGIPFLLRDTPDKLIF. CDR3 DNA: TGTGCTCTTGGGGGGATCCCCTTCCTACTGCGGGATACGCCCGATAAACTCATCTTT.

This clone has more than one count but fewer than ten. This chain connects TRDV1 to TRDJ1; 12 nucleotides agree with TRDD3. Germline values: CDR1 TSWWSYY, CDR2 QGS. The CDR3 is 17 residues long. Losses at the gene ends were 1 base for V and 0 bases for J; bases not matched to a gene: 3. CDR3 in amino acids: CALGERWGIRNTDKLIF. CDR3 sequence (DNA): TGTGCTCTTGGGGAACGCTGGGGGATACGCAACACCGATAAACTCATCTTT.

This clone was counted a few times. The V call is TRDV2, the J call TRDJ1; TRDD3 aligns across 10 bases. With V trimmed by 0 bases and J by 0 bases, 12 bases remained unmatched. Germline V lookup: CDR1 GEAIGNYY, CDR2 EKD. CDR3 length: 19 residues. This CDR3 reads CACDTGGTETGGYTDKLIF. CDR3 in DNA: TGTGCCTGTGACACCGGAGGTACGGAGACTGGGGGATACACCGATAAACTCATCTTT.